Following are 16 T cell receptor beta chains from one sample sequenced in a study of control samples from healthy donors and cancer patients (dated by TCRdb to 2018 to 2020). Receptor libraries were prepared by the immunoSEQ multiplex PCR assay. Here the immuneACCESS table is served through TCRdb, limited to in-frame sequences with V and J called. Missing clones are a known gap in these copies; in checked studies unresolved V genes cover under half, and the rest lacks a known reason. Across this sample there are 50,000 or so clones, with 90% to 97% seen only once. In total, the top ten clones hold about 1.1% of the sample. The material sequenced was blood. These receptors originate from a woman younger than 30 in good health.

The V call is TRBV7-8, the J call TRBJ1-1; 7 positions match TRBD1. Germline V lookup: CDR1 SGHVS, CDR2 FQNEAQ. V lost 1 base, J lost 2 bases, and 7 bases stayed unmatched. The CDR3 totals 16 residues. The CDR3: CASSLGRAGGNTEAFF. In DNA form, the CDR3 reads TGTGCCAGCAGCTTAGGTAGGGCAGGGGGAAACACTGAAGCTTTCTTT.

The chain employs TRBV7-2 and TRBJ2-7; D not resolved. Per germline, CDR1 SGHTA and CDR2 FQGNSA. This CDR3 contains 13 residues. V gave up 3 bases and J gave up 6 bases, with 12 bases separating them. Here the CDR3 reads CASSFPPAPEQYF. The DNA for the CDR3 is TGTGCCAGCAGCTTCCCCCCCGCCCCCGAGCAGTACTTC.

V usage is TRBV12-5 and J usage is TRBJ1-5; D is undetermined. CDR1 and CDR2 (germline): LGHNT, FRNRAP. CDR3 length: 17 amino acids. The V end was cut by 0 bases, the J end by 0 bases, with 12 bases between. CDR3 loop: CASGLVRGVDSNQPQHF. CDR3 DNA sequence: TGTGCTAGTGGTTTGGTACGCGGGGTCGATAGCAATCAGCCCCAGCATTTT.

The chain combines TRBV5-3 with TRBJ1-1; 11 positions agree with TRBD1. TRBV5-3 is an open reading frame, and its role is uncertain. With 4 bases clipped from V and 1 base from J, the junction kept 9 bases outside the gene matches. The CDR3 extends over 17 amino acids. CDR3 bases: TGTGCCAGAAGCCCCGGACAGGGGGCCCTCTGGAACACTGAAGCTTTCTTT. Translation: CARSPGQGALWNTEAFF.

J is TRBJ1-1 and V is TRBV7-9, with D tentatively TRBD1 (6 bases). V dropped 0 bases and J dropped 5 bases, with 13 bases sitting between them. Per germline, CDR1 SEHNR and CDR2 FQNEAQ (reference sequence). CDR3 length equals 15 residues. The CDR3 bases are TGTGCCAGCAGCTTAGCACAGGGAGAGGGAACTGAAGCTTTCTTT. Translating it yields CASSLAQGEGTEAFF. Full variable domain (remainder filled in from reference TRBV7-9 and TRBJ1-1): DTGVSQNPRHKITKRGQNVTFRCDPISEHNRLYWYRQTLGQGPEFLTYFQNEAQLEKSRLLSDRFSAERPKGSFSTLEIQRTEQGDSAMYLCASSLAQGEGTEAFFGQGTRLTVV.

The chain is built from TRBV2 and TRBJ2-7, with D unresolved. The CDR3 spans 12 residues. Trimming cost V 6 bases and J 3 bases, with 9 bases left between them. Germline values: CDR1 SNHLY, CDR2 FYNNEI. The CDR3 DNA reads TGTGCCAGCAGAGACTCTTTCTACGAGCAGTACTTC. Encoded protein: CASRDSFYEQYF. The variable domain in full, completed from reference TRBV2 and TRBJ2-7, reads EPEVTQTPSHQVTQMGQEVILRCVPISNHLYFYWYRQILGQKVEFLVSFYNNEISEKSEIFDDQFSVERPDGSNFTLKIRSTKLEDSAMYFCASRDSFYEQYFGPGTRLTVT.

This chain uses TRBV7-9 with TRBJ1-2; 7 bases map to TRBD1. V trimming: 6 bases; J trimming: 5 bases; junction bases outside the gene matches: 18. The CDR3 covers 17 residues. The V gene's germline CDR1 is SEHNR and CDR2 FQNEAQ (reference sequence). CDR3 protein: CASRPRGLAPYWYGYTF. In nucleotides, the CDR3 is TGTGCCAGCAGACCTAGGGGGCTTGCTCCGTATTGGTATGGCTACACCTTC.

J is TRBJ2-1 and V is TRBV20-1; 11 positions agree with TRBD2. V lost 3 bases to trimming and J lost 5 bases; unmatched junction nucleotides: 3. The germline CDR1 and CDR2 sequences are DFQATT and SNEGSKA (reference sequence). The length of the CDR3 is 14 residues. The CDR3 nucleotides read TGCAGTGCTAGTGTGACTAGCGGGGACAATGAGCAGTTCTTC. This sequence encodes CSASVTSGDNEQFF.

The chain recombines TRBV29-1 with TRBJ2-5, with TRBD2 identical over 9 bases. The ends lost 0 bases at V and 2 bases at J; junction bases unmatched: 16. Germline V gives CDR1 SQVTM, CDR2 ANQGSEA. The length of the CDR3 is 19 residues. CDR3 nucleotide sequence: TGCAGCGTTGAAGACCCTCGAGCGGGGGGTCTCTCTATTCAAGAGACCCAGTACTTC. Translated: CSVEDPRAGGLSIQETQYF.

The chain has TRBV7-8 and TRBJ2-4; no clear D gene. The V and J ends lost 0 bases and 1 base respectively, with 19 bases between them. CDR3 length equals 19 residues. CDR1 SGHVS and CDR2 FQNEAQ come from the germline V gene. The chain's CDR3 is CASSLARTRLDPAKNIQYF. For the CDR3, the DNA is TGTGCCAGCAGCTTAGCGAGAACGAGACTGGATCCCGCCAAAAACATTCAGTACTTC.

This clone was found once. This rearrangement joins TRBV4-2 to TRBJ2-7, with TRBD1 as a possible D gene (6 bases). V was shortened by 4 bases and J by 0 bases, with 10 bases between the two germline ends. The CDR3 consists of 14 residues. Germline V lookup: CDR1 LGHNA, CDR2 YNFKEQ. The CDR3 region is CASSPGQSSYEQYF. CDR3 nucleotides: TGTGCCAGCAGCCCCGGACAGAGCTCCTACGAGCAGTACTTC.

The rearrangement uses TRBV5-6 and TRBJ2-4; possibly TRBD1 or TRBD2 for D (5 bases each). This CDR3 spans 17 amino acids. Per germline, CDR1 SGHDT and CDR2 YYEEEE. The germline V and J ends were trimmed by 0 bases and 1 base, with 14 bases remaining between them. CDR3 DNA sequence: TGTGCCAGCAGCTTGGAGGGGACGGCTACGGCCAAAAACATTCAGTACTTC. This translates into CASSLEGTATAKNIQYF.

A word on this clone: The sample contains more than one DNA sequence encoding this CDR3. The V call is TRBV6-5, the J call TRBJ2-7; no clear D. Germline CDR1 MNHEY, CDR2 SVGAGI. Trimming took off 5 bases at V and 2 bases at J, with 13 bases between the two ends. The CDR3 spans 14 residues. CDR3 sequence (DNA): TGTGCCAGCAGTCAATCACAAGGGACCTACGAGCAGTACTTC. Amino acids: CASSQSQGTYEQYF.

The genes are TRBV5-6 and TRBJ1-2; TRBD1 agrees at 11 bases. The V gene end was trimmed by 4 bases and the J gene end by 4 bases; junction bases not matched to a gene: 12. The length of the CDR3 is 17 residues. The germline gives CDR1 SGHDT, CDR2 YYEEEE. CDR3 bases: TGTGCCAGCAGCCTATACCGGACAGGGGGCAGTATCTATGGCTACACCTTC. It specifies CASSLYRTGGSIYGYTF.

J is TRBJ1-1 and V is TRBV27; tentative D call: TRBD1 (6 bases). CDR3 length: 16 residues. With 3 bases removed from V and 6 bases from J, the gap between germline ends came to 20 bases. In germline, CDR1 is MNHEY, CDR2 SMNVEV (reference sequence). CDR3 protein: CASSFGSGAFSSEAFF. The CDR3 nucleotides read TGTGCCAGCAGTTTCGGCTCGGGGGCATTTTCGTCTGAAGCTTTCTTT.

V is TRBV6-5 and J is TRBJ2-1; the D gene is possibly TRBD1 (6 bases). V was cut by 3 bases and J by 1 base, with 13 bases left in between. This CDR3 has 16 residues. Germline V CDR1 and CDR2: MNHEY, SVGAGI. CDR3 protein: CASSYRGRGSYNEQFF. The DNA for the CDR3 is TGTGCCAGCAGTTATCGGGGCAGGGGATCCTACAATGAGCAGTTCTTC.